The clone carrying this TCR beta chain has at least ten counts. What it recognizes is unknown. The data derive from a study of T cell repertoires in cytomegalovirus infection. Across the study: Selection of CMV epitopes for the study included recently identified HLA-C-restricted and well-studied HLA-B-restricted ones. Evidence of both CMV infection and a matching HLA type came from public TCR beta signatures.

Study-level results: Ex vivo, HLA-C-restricted CMV-specific TCR beta clonotypes prevailed over the rest of the response.

TCRdb redid the calling of the reads with MiXCR, one entry per CDR3 protein. The sample carries hundreds of thousands of distinct CDR3 sequences, roughly 46% recorded once. The CDR3 is 15 residues long. Trimming removed 5 bases at V and 5 bases at J, with 15 bases between. CDR1 and CDR2 (germline): SGHTA, FQGNSA. This chain links TRBV7-2 with TRBJ2-2, with D maybe TRBD1 (8 bases). The sequencing used cultured PBMCs, collected from culture after CMV antigen stimulation. This sequence originates from a human donor in good health (CMV status not recorded). Some clones in this sample may be carry-over from other donors' samples. CDR3 region: CASSPGQGGTGELFF. The CDR3 DNA sequence: TGTGCCAGCAGCCCAGGACAGGGAGGGACCGGGGAGCTGTTTTTT.